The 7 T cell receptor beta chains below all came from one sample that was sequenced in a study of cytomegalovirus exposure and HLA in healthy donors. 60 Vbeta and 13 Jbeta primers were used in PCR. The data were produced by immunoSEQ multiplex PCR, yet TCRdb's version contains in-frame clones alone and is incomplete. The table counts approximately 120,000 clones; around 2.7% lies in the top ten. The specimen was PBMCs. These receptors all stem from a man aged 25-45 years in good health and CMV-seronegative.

The CDR3 here is CASSVSGEKLFF. In DNA form, the CDR3 reads TGTGCCAGCAGCGTTAGCGGTGAAAAACTGTTTTTT. The chain joins TRBV7-2 to TRBJ1-4; no reliable D call. V was trimmed by 5 bases and J by 7 bases, leaving 8 bases between them. The length of the CDR3 is 12 residues. CDR1 and CDR2 from the germline V gene are SGHTA and FQGNSA.

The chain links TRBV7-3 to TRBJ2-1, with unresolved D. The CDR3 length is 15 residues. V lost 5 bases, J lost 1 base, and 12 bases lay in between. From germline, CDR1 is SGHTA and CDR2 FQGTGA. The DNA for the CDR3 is TGTGCCAGCAGCCCGCAACAGAATTCCTACAATGAGCAGTTCTTC. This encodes CASSPQQNSYNEQFF.

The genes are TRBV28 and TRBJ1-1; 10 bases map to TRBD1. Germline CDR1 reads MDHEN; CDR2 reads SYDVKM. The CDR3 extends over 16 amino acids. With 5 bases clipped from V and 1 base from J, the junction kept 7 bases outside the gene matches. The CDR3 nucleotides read TGTGCCAGCAGTCCCCCCGGGACAGGGGAGAACACTGAAGCTTTCTTT. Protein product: CASSPPGTGENTEAFF.

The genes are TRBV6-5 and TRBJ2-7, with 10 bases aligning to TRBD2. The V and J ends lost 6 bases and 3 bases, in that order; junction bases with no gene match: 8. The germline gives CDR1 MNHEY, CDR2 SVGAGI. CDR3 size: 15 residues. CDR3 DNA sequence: TGTGCCAGCAGAGGTGATAGGACTAGCGGCTACGAGCAGTACTTC. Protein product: CASRGDRTSGYEQYF.

The CDR3 loop reads CASSGLAGGPETQYF. The CDR3 nucleotides read TGTGCCAGCAGTGGACTAGCGGGAGGGCCAGAGACCCAGTACTTC. The V and J genes are TRBV6-1 and TRBJ2-5, with 14 bases lining up with TRBD2. V gave up 4 bases and J gave up 4 bases; unmatched junction bases: 2. CDR3 length: 15 residues. Germline loops: CDR1 MNHNS, CDR2 SASEGT.

The CDR3, as DNA: TGTGCCAGCAGCTTATCCGGGACTACCTCCTACGAGCAGTACTTC. Protein sequence: CASSLSGTTSYEQYF. This chain joins TRBV11-1 and TRBJ2-7, with TRBD2 matching over 7 bases. V lost 2 bases to trimming and J lost 0 bases; unmatched junction nucleotides: 4. Per the germline V gene, CDR1 is SGHAT and CDR2 is FQDESV (reference sequence). This CDR3 has 15 amino acids.

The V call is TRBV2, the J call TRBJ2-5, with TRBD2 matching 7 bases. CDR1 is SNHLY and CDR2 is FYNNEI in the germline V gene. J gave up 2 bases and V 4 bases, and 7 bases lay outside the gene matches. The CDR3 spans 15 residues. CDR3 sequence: CASSGSSGYQETQYF. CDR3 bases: TGTGCCAGCAGTGGGAGTAGCGGGTATCAAGAGACCCAGTACTTC.